This T cell receptor (beta chain) was documented in a study of CD8+ T cells in alopecia areata (dated by TCRdb to 2016 to 2019). In the study overall: Treated patients were enrolled in an open-label pilot trial of oral tofacitinib, 5 to 10 mg twice daily, for moderate-to-severe alopecia areata. Tofacitinib was given for 6 to 18 months, followed by 6 months of follow-up off drug to assess delayed response and recurrence. To study T cell clonal expansion in alopecia areata, the researchers applied high-throughput TCRbeta sequencing to both the C3H/HeJ mouse model and human patients. Scalp tissue and sorted CD4+ and CD8+ peripheral blood T cells from patchy and totalis/universalis alopecia areata patients and from healthy controls were covered by human TCRbeta sequencing. Biopsies were taken from tofacitinib-treated patients at baseline and at 4 and 24 weeks of treatment, and a later scalp biopsy was taken in several of the tofacitinib-treated patients. Scalp clonality was compared across normal scalp (n=4), patchy alopecia areata scalp (n=8), and alopecia totalis/universalis scalp (n=8). RNA came from the PAXgene miRNA kit for fixed scalp, the miRNeasy kit for PBMCs, and the RNeasy kit for mouse skin. TCRbeta CDR3 regions were amplified by immunoSEQ multiplex PCR using 35 Vbeta forward and 13 Jbeta reverse primers. The study at large found these results: Unlike mouse skin, where gammadelta T cells dominate, normal human skin contains resident alphabeta T cells that get sequenced too, which complicates analysis of the scalp TCR repertoire. Compared with normal scalp, lesional scalp had higher clonality and more expanded CD8+ clones, particularly in alopecia totalis/universalis, a pattern that suggests antigenic drive. Shared TCR sequences between patients were less evident than in mice, which may be partly attributable to HLA diversity in the patient population.

V is pared back by 7 bases and J by 3 bases, with 10 bases lying between the germline termini. The germline V gene specifies SQVTM as CDR1 and ANQGSEA as CDR2. Reading from cysteine to phenylalanine, the CDR3 counts 11 amino acids. Here the CDR3 DNA is all that survives: 33 bases in frame from base 1. To prepare the library, the immunoSEQ multiplex PCR assay was applied. To provide template for TCR sequencing, every sample had RNA extracted and reverse transcribed into cDNA. SuperScript III was used to make first-strand cDNA, primed with a 2:1 mix of oligo-dT and random hexamers. Amplification bias was assessed with a synthetic immune receptor repertoire, and residual bias was removed computationally. Regarding the original processing steps: Raw reads were preprocessed for error removal, and CDR3 was defined according to IMGT conventions as running from the conserved cysteine to phenylalanine. Clonality was computed as 1 minus the Shannon entropy, with the entropy normalized by log2 of the number of productive unique TCRs. Scalp TCRbeta sequences were cross-referenced with sorted blood CD4 and CD8 repertoires so that the CD4 or CD8 identity of scalp clones could be inferred. What TCRdb holds here is the immuneACCESS table cut down to in-frame rearrangements. Part of the clones is not present; checked against another copy, under half of the missing clones reflect an unresolved V gene, and the others are unexplained. The DNA was the basis for D and trimming; V, J and clone size are from that table. This sample comprises around 160,000 clones, 87% of them detected only once. The biggest ten clones account for roughly 15% of the sample.

With respect to this clone: Its specific antigen is unknown. No much larger clone is present one base from it, and per-base qualities are unavailable.

Read against the paper, the sample's time point label means: baseline before oral tofacitinib. Lesional scalp punch biopsies and peripheral blood were obtained from alopecia areata patients. After PBMCs were isolated by density centrifugation and stained for CD3, CD4 and CD8, a FACSAria was used to sort CD4+ and CD8+ T cells. Rearrangement joined TRBV29-1 to TRBJ2-7; there is no confident call for the D gene. This TCR was sampled from a human donor with alopecia areata. This material consisted of CD8+ T cells sorted from blood, taken at week 0. The DNA sequence reads TGCAGCGCGATGATTAACTACGAGCAGTACTTC. The encoded protein is CSAMINYEQYF.